What follows are 30 T cell receptor beta chains derived from one specimen sequenced in a study of control samples from healthy donors and cancer patients. Profiling relied on immunoSEQ multiplex PCR, and the TCRdb table lists in-frame clones only, not all of them. Of 110,000 to 150,000 clones detected, 85% to 95% appear once; the ten largest clones hold 14%. Sequenced: PBMCs. These receptors all come from a man aged 55 to 70 with colorectal cancer.

This clone was observed a single time. The genes are TRBV7-9 and TRBJ1-2; D not resolved. This CDR3 has 13 amino acids. The germline CDR1 and CDR2 sequences are SEHNR and FQNEAQ (reference sequence). V was clipped by 5 bases and J by 7 bases, with 14 bases between them. The CDR3 bases are TGTGCCAGCAGCGAGCAGGTTTCTGGTGGCTACACCTTC. It specifies CASSEQVSGGYTF.

The chain uses TRBV18 and TRBJ1-1; 8 bases fit TRBD1. Looked up from germline, CDR1 is KGHSH and CDR2 is LQKENI. The V segment lost 6 bases and the J segment 11 bases; nucleotides outside the gene matches: 8. The CDR3 totals 12 residues. The CDR3 region is CASSPGQGEAFF. CDR3 bases: TGTGCCAGCTCTCCTGGACAGGGAGAGGCTTTCTTT.

The chain combines TRBV6-1 with TRBJ1-2; D remains unclear. Trimming took off 3 bases at V and 5 bases at J, with 13 bases between the two ends. This CDR3 region has 14 residues. The germline gives CDR1 MNHNS, CDR2 SASEGT. This chain's CDR3 is CASSDTPMEYGYTF. The CDR3 nucleotides are TGTGCCAGCAGTGACACCCCGATGGAGTATGGCTACACCTTC.

The chain is built from TRBV19 and TRBJ1-2, with TRBD1 identical over 10 bases. This CDR3 comprises 15 residues. CDR1 and CDR2 (germline): LNHDA, SQIVND (reference sequence). V dropped 4 bases and J dropped 8; count of bases not matched to a gene: 10. CDR3 nucleotide sequence: TGTGCCAGTAGTAGCCCCGGGACAGGGGTGACGGGCTACACCTTC. Its protein is CASSSPGTGVTGYTF.

The chain has TRBV7-9 and TRBJ2-7; D is perhaps TRBD1 (6 bases). From germline, CDR1 is SEHNR and CDR2 FQNEAQ (reference sequence). This CDR3 is built from 14 residues. V lost 6 bases and J lost 2, with 14 bases in between. CDR3 amino acids: CASSSTQGTYEQYF. In DNA form, the CDR3 reads TGTGCCAGCAGTTCAACGCAGGGGACCTACGAGCAGTACTTC.

This sequence joins TRBV7-2 and TRBJ1-1; D ambiguous. The germline V and J ends were trimmed by 8 bases and 3 bases, with 7 bases remaining between them. Germline V gene sequence: CDR1 SGHTA, CDR2 FQGNSA. The CDR3 covers 11 residues. CDR3 sequence reads: CASSRDTEAFF. The CDR3 DNA reads TGTGCCAGCTCTCGGGACACTGAAGCTTTCTTT. The whole variable domain, filled in from reference TRBV7-2 and TRBJ1-1, reads GAGVSQSPSNKVTEKGKDVELRCDPISGHTALYWYRQSLGQGLEFLIYFQGNSAPDKSGLPSDRFSAERTGGSVSTLTIQRTQQEDSAVYLCASSRDTEAFFGQGTRLTVV.

V is TRBV3-1 (or the pseudogene TRBV3-2) and J is TRBJ1-2; D remains ambiguous. CDR1 is LGHDT and CDR2 is YNNKEL in the germline V gene (reference sequence). The CDR3 runs to 12 residues. Trimming left V 4 bases short and J 8 bases short, with 11 bases between. CDR3: CASSLAASGYTF. CDR3 DNA sequence: TGTGCCAGCAGCCTCGCCGCATCCGGCTACACCTTC.

The gene calls are TRBV7-9 and TRBJ1-2; D is undetermined. This CDR3 is built from 13 residues. Germline V gene data show CDR1 as SEHNR and CDR2 as FQNEAQ (reference sequence). V lost 5 bases and J lost 4, with 11 bases in between. The CDR3 coding sequence is TGTGCCAGCAGCCCTTTAAGTGGCTATGGCTACACCTTC. Protein: CASSPLSGYGYTF.

V and J are TRBV6-6 and TRBJ1-5; D gene uncertain. Germline CDR1 is MNHNY and CDR2 is SVGAGI (reference sequence). V dropped 6 bases and J dropped 5 bases, with 8 bases sitting between them. The CDR3 is 12 residues long. CDR3 loop: CASSRSDQPQHF. CDR3 DNA: TGTGCCAGCAGCCGTTCCGATCAGCCCCAGCATTTT.

This clone occurred once. Because the CDR3's place on the DNA is in doubt, the DNA is left out and the CDR3 is given as listed by TCRdb. V usage is TRBV29-1 and J usage is TRBJ1-2. The CDR3 spans 11 amino acids, including both terminal residues. The germline gives CDR1 SQVTM, CDR2 ANQGSEA. CDR3 sequence: CSVVGGGIPTF.

The CDR3 DNA follows: TGTGCCAGCTCGACGGGGGCAGGGTCAGGCGAGCAGTACTTC. Its translation: CASSTGAGSGEQYF. The chain carries TRBV18 and TRBJ2-7; D is tentatively TRBD1 or TRBD2 (6 bases each). The CDR3 runs 14 residues. V lost 6 bases and J 6 bases, leaving 18 bases between the germline ends. CDR1 is KGHSH and CDR2 is LQKENI in the germline V gene.

The chain has TRBV5-1 and TRBJ1-4; 7 positions match TRBD1. Losses at the gene ends were 4 bases for V and 0 bases for J; bases not matched to a gene: 6. CDR3 length equals 16 residues. Germline V gene data show CDR1 as SGHRS and CDR2 as YFSETQ. The CDR3 bases are TGCGCCAGCAGCCCTCGGACAGGACCAACTAATGAAAAACTGTTTTTT. Translating it yields CASSPRTGPTNEKLFF.

The chain is built from TRBV11-2 and TRBJ1-2, with TRBD1 identical over 7 bases. CDR1 SGHAT and CDR2 FQNNGV come from the germline V gene. V gave up 5 bases and J gave up 2 bases; unmatched junction bases: 8. The CDR3 sequence is 15 residues long. In nucleotides, the CDR3 is TGTGCCAGCAGCCCCAGGGGGGTCCCCAACTATGGCTACACCTTC. This gives the protein CASSPRGVPNYGYTF.

The genes are TRBV9 and TRBJ2-6, with TRBD1 matching over 7 bases. V was clipped by 0 bases and J by 2 bases; unmatched bases: 2. The CDR3 extends over 16 amino acids. The V gene's germline CDR1 is SGDLS and CDR2 YYNGEE. As DNA, the CDR3 is TGTGCCAGCAGCGTAGAGGGGACAGCTGGGGCCAACGTCCTGACTTTC. It specifies CASSVEGTAGANVLTF. The full variable domain, in which reference TRBV9 and TRBJ2-6 provide the parts outside the CDR3, is DSGVTQTPKHLITATGQRVTLRCSPRSGDLSVYWYQQSLDQGLQFLIQYYNGEERAKGNILERFSAQQFPDLHSELNLSSLELGDSALYFCASSVEGTAGANVLTFGAGSRLTVL.

J is TRBJ1-2 and V is TRBV5-1, with 9 bases that match TRBD1. There are 15 residues in the CDR3. Germline loops: CDR1 SGHRS, CDR2 YFSETQ. Trimming cost V 5 bases and J 3 bases; bases outside gene matches: 8. This CDR3 reads CASSLVTGGDYGYTF. The CDR3 DNA reads TGCGCCAGCAGTCTCGTGACAGGGGGGGACTATGGCTACACCTTC.

CDR3 region: CASSLMVIGELFF. The CDR3 nucleotides read TGTGCCAGCAGCTTAATGGTCATCGGGGAGCTGTTTTTT. The rearrangement uses TRBV7-9 and TRBJ2-2; the D is unclear. This CDR3 is built from 13 residues. Germline V lookup: CDR1 SEHNR, CDR2 FQNEAQ (reference sequence). Trimming removed 2 bases from V and 7 bases from J, with 8 bases in between.

The chain recombines TRBV29-1 with TRBJ2-2, with a weak D call TRBD2 (6 bases). The length of the CDR3 is 13 residues. CDR1 is SQVTM, CDR2 ANQGSEA, per germline. Trimming stripped 1 base from V and 7 bases from J, with 10 bases between. CDR3 DNA sequence: TGCAGCGTTGAAGGGGTCGGGAGCGGGGAGCTGTTTTTT. This translates into CSVEGVGSGELFF.

The CDR3 is CASSPPKGGYTF. CDR3 DNA: TGTGCCAGCAGTCCGCCCAAGGGGGGCTACACCTTC. V is TRBV28 and J is TRBJ1-2, with TRBD1 as a possible D gene (5 bases). The V gene lost 5 bases and the J gene lost 8 bases, with 12 bases spanning the gap. The CDR3 runs 12 residues. In germline, CDR1 is MDHEN, CDR2 SYDVKM.

This rearrangement joins TRBV18 to TRBJ2-7, with TRBD2 matching 9 bases. V was pared by 3 bases and J by 1 base, with 4 bases of the junction left unmatched. The CDR3 length is 15 residues. Looked up from germline, CDR1 is KGHSH and CDR2 is LQKENI. CDR3: CASSPLAGPSYEQYF. The DNA of the CDR3 is TGTGCCAGCTCACCTCTAGCGGGGCCATCCTACGAGCAGTACTTC. The complete variable domain, with remaining parts taken from reference TRBV18 and TRBJ2-7, reads NAGVMQNPRHLVRRRGQEARLRCSPMKGHSHVYWYRQLPEEGLKFMVYLQKENIIDESGMPKERFSAEFPKEGPSILRIQQVVRGDSAAYFCASSPLAGPSYEQYFGPGTRLTVT.

V is TRBV3-1 (or the pseudogene TRBV3-2) and J is TRBJ1-2, with 7 bases that match TRBD1. The length of the CDR3 is 19 residues. V dropped 0 bases and J dropped 4; count of bases not matched to a gene: 17. The germline CDR1 and CDR2 sequences are LGHDT and YNNKEL (reference sequence). As DNA, the CDR3 is TGTGCCAGCAGCCAAGATCTGGATGAAGACAGGGTCCTTTTCTATGGCTACACCTTC. Protein sequence: CASSQDLDEDRVLFYGYTF.

This rearrangement joins TRBV6-2 or TRBV6-3 to TRBJ2-5, with 12 bases identical to TRBD2. The junction had 8 bases not matched to a gene; V was cut back by 4 bases and J by 5 bases. The CDR3 is 16 residues long. Germline loops: CDR1 MNHEY, CDR2 SVGEGT. The CDR3 is CASSSASGGAVETQYF. The DNA of the CDR3 is TGTGCCAGCAGTTCCGCTAGCGGGGGGGCCGTGGAGACCCAGTACTTC.

This rearrangement joins TRBV11-2 to TRBJ2-7; unclear D gene. Germline assignment: CDR1 SGHAT and CDR2 FQNNGV. The V end was cut by 5 bases, the J end by 0 bases, with 14 bases between. The CDR3 length is 15 residues. The DNA for the CDR3 is TGTGCCAGCAGCAAAGAGGATCAGCCCTCCTACGAGCAGTACTTC. Translated: CASSKEDQPSYEQYF.

The rearrangement links TRBV7-9 to TRBJ2-5; D not certain. This CDR3 spans 13 amino acids. The V and J ends lost 2 bases and 4 bases respectively, with 8 bases between them. CDR1 and CDR2 from the germline V gene are SEHNR and FQNEAQ (reference sequence). The CDR3 coding sequence is TGTGCCAGCAGCTTAAACCCCGGAGAGACCCAGTACTTC. Amino acid sequence: CASSLNPGETQYF.

The V gene is TRBV7-9, the J gene TRBJ2-1, with 8 bases identical to TRBD2. The V gene end was trimmed by 7 bases and the J gene end by 7 bases; junction bases not matched to a gene: 12. The CDR3 is 15 residues long. The germline gives CDR1 SEHNR, CDR2 FQNEAQ (reference sequence). CDR3 DNA sequence: TGTGCCAGCATCATACGGGGGGGCCGGTTTAATGAGCAGTTCTTC. Translation gives CASIIRGGRFNEQFF.

The CDR3 DNA is TGCGCCAGTAACCTTCAGGGTAGCACTGAAGCTTTCTTT. Protein product: CASNLQGSTEAFF. The chain has TRBV5-1 and TRBJ1-1; the D gene is possibly TRBD1 (5 bases). The CDR3 length is 13 residues. Germline loops: CDR1 SGHRS, CDR2 YFSETQ. V lost 8 bases to trimming and J lost 4 bases, with 15 bases between them.

The chain links TRBV9 to TRBJ2-3, with D uncertain. Germline-derived CDR1 and CDR2 are SGDLS and YYNGEE. The V gene lost 4 bases and the J gene lost 6 bases, with 15 bases spanning the gap. The CDR3 is 14 amino acids. The CDR3 bases are TGTGCCAGCAGCCCCCTAGTCAGCGATGATACGCAGTATTTT. As protein: CASSPLVSDDTQYF.

In this sample, this clone turned up a few times. The chain employs TRBV5-1 and TRBJ1-6; tentative D call: TRBD1 (6 bases). CDR3 length: 16 amino acids. The germline V and J ends were trimmed by 2 bases and 9 bases, with 18 bases remaining between them. The germline CDR1 and CDR2 sequences are SGHRS and YFSETQ. This CDR3 reads CASSLTTGLIGSPLHF. The CDR3 DNA follows: TGCGCCAGCAGCTTAACTACAGGGCTTATTGGTTCACCCCTCCACTTT. Supplemented by reference TRBV5-1 and TRBJ1-6, the full variable domain reads KAGVTQTPRYLIKTRGQQVTLSCSPISGHRSVSWYQQTPGQGLQFLFEYFSETQRNKGNFPGRFSGRQFSNSRSEMNVSTLELGDSALYLCASSLTTGLIGSPLHFGNGTRLTVT.

This chain links TRBV5-4 with TRBJ2-2; 9 positions agree with TRBD2. After removal of 4 bases from V and 4 bases from J, the junction contained 8 bases not matched to a gene. Germline-derived CDR1 and CDR2 are SGHNT and YYREEE (reference sequence). The CDR3 extends over 16 amino acids. CDR3 in amino acids: CASSLASGGSTGELFF. CDR3 nucleotide sequence: TGTGCCAGCAGCCTGGCGAGCGGGGGGAGCACCGGGGAGCTGTTTTTT.

The gene calls are TRBV29-1 and TRBJ1-2; TRBD1 matches at 7 bases. The CDR3 covers 13 residues. Germline loops: CDR1 SQVTM, CDR2 ANQGSEA. Losses at the gene ends were 8 bases for V and 3 bases for J; bases not matched to a gene: 9. CDR3 sequence (DNA): TGCAGCACCTCCCCGGGGACAGACTATGGCTACACCTTC. Protein product: CSTSPGTDYGYTF. The full variable domain, its missing parts supplied by reference TRBV29-1 and TRBJ1-2, is SAVISQKPSRDICQRGTSLTIQCQVDSQVTMMFWYRQQPGQSLTLIATANQGSEATYESGFVIDKFPISRPNLTFSTLTVSNMSPEDSSIYLCSTSPGTDYGYTFGSGTRLTVV.

The chain carries TRBV18 and TRBJ1-4, with a possible D match to TRBD1 (5 bases). The CDR3 runs 13 residues. Looked up from germline, CDR1 is KGHSH and CDR2 is LQKENI. The V end was cut by 4 bases, the J end by 6 bases, with 9 bases between. The CDR3 reads CASSQGQDEKLFF. The CDR3 nucleotides are TGTGCCAGCTCACAGGGGCAGGATGAAAAACTGTTTTTT.